These 15 T cell receptor beta chains came from one sample sequenced in a study of blood T cells in healthy people across ages. The authors ran a second PCR of about 6 to 11 cycles using a sample-barcoded 5' primer and a J-beta primer mix. TCRdb reanalysed the 5' RACE reads using MiXCR and keeps one entry per CDR3 protein. Of more than 1.4 million distinct CDR3 sequences in the sample, 40% to 50% were seen once. The sample consisted of blood. The source is a woman between 18 and 30 years old in good health.

This clonotype was counted once. The chain couples TRBV28 to TRBJ2-7, with no clear D. The DNA end favors TRBJ2-5, so the J call may be wrong. The CDR3 is 13 amino acids. Germline CDR1 and CDR2: MDHEN and SYDVKM. Here the CDR3 reads CASRVPGGQTQYF. The CDR3, as DNA: TGTGCCAGCAGGGTACCCGGCGGCCAGACCCAGTACTTC.

The V call is TRBV20-1, the J call TRBJ2-1, with a possible D match to TRBD2 (6 bases). Germline V CDR1 and CDR2: DFQATT, SNEGSKA (reference sequence). The CDR3 totals 14 residues. V was shortened by 0 bases and J by 2 bases, with 8 bases between the two germline ends. CDR3 sequence (DNA): TGCAGTGCTAGAGAAGCGGGCCCCTACAATGAGCAGTTCTTC. The encoded protein is CSAREAGPYNEQFF.

The rearrangement joins TRBV4-1 to TRBJ2-1; D could derive from TRBD1 or TRBD2 (5 bases each). The CDR3 totals 15 residues. V was pared by 9 bases and J by 10 bases, with 25 bases between. Germline values: CDR1 MGHRA, CDR2 YSYEKL. As DNA, the CDR3 is TGCGCCAGTACCCCAAAGAGTGGGACCTCCTACGAGCAGTTCTTC. Translated, it gives CASTPKSGTSYEQFF.

The rearrangement uses TRBV27 and TRBJ1-5; D perhaps matches TRBD1 (5 bases). This CDR3 contains 13 residues. Germline values: CDR1 MNHEY, CDR2 SMNVEV (reference sequence). V was cut by 7 bases and J by 5 bases, with 12 bases left in between. The CDR3: CASKPGTDQPQHF. CDR3 nucleotides: TGTGCCAGCAAACCGGGGACGGATCAGCCCCAGCATTTT.

This clonotype came up a few times. The chain couples TRBV12-3 or TRBV12-4 to TRBJ2-1, with TRBD2 identical over 7 bases. The CDR3 is made up of 16 amino acids. The V gene end was trimmed by 6 bases and the J gene end by 3 bases; junction bases not matched to a gene: 11. CDR3 DNA: TGTGCCAGCAGACCCGTCGCTAGCGGCAACTACAATGAGCAGTTCTTC. Its protein is CASRPVASGNYNEQFF.

The chain has TRBV9 and TRBJ1-3; no definite D call. CDR1 is SGDLS and CDR2 is YYNGEE in the germline V gene. Deletions cut 0 bases from V and 0 bases from J, with 10 bases between. There are 16 residues in the CDR3. CDR3 sequence reads: CASSVVPQASGNTIYF. In nucleotides, the CDR3 is TGTGCCAGCAGCGTAGTTCCCCAGGCCTCTGGAAACACCATATATTTT.

The J gene is TRBJ2-5, the V gene TRBV7-2; 7 positions agree with TRBD2. The germline CDR1 and CDR2 sequences are SGHTA and FQGNSA. The CDR3 loop spans 16 amino acids. Unmatched junction bases numbered 7, after V lost 3 bases and J lost 0 bases. The CDR3: CASSLESGIDQETQYF. The CDR3 nucleotides read TGTGCCAGCAGCTTGGAGAGCGGGATCGACCAAGAGACCCAGTACTTC.

This clonotype has a handful of counts. The rearrangement joins TRBV20-1 to TRBJ2-1; a possible D gene is TRBD2 (5 bases). Trimming stripped 6 bases from V and 4 bases from J, with 16 bases between. The CDR3 is made up of 14 amino acids. The germline gives CDR1 DFQATT, CDR2 SNEGSKA (reference sequence). The CDR3 DNA sequence: TGCAGTGCCCCGCTCGGACTCCTTTACAATGAGCAGTTCTTC. Amino acids: CSAPLGLLYNEQFF.

This chain joins TRBV27 and TRBJ1-2, with 7 bases that match TRBD1. The CDR3 contains 14 residues. CDR1 MNHEY and CDR2 SMNVEV come from the germline V gene (reference sequence). CDR3 bases: TGTCCCCTAGTGGAGGGGGCTTTCAACTATGGCTACACCTTC. This gives the protein CPLVEGAFNYGYTF.

The V call is TRBV20-1, the J call TRBJ2-5, with 7 positions matching TRBD1. The CDR3 extends over 16 amino acids. Germline CDR1 and CDR2: DFQATT and SNEGSKA (reference sequence). J lost 11 bases, V lost 3 bases, and 21 bases had no gene match. In nucleotides, the CDR3 is TGCAGTGCTAGCGGGGTAGAACAGGGGATAAGTGATGAGCAGTACTTC. It yields the protein CSASGVEQGISDEQYF.

In this sample, this clonotype turned up a few times. The chain recombines TRBV9 with TRBJ2-3; 7 bases agree with TRBD2. This CDR3 has 15 residues. V was pared by 2 bases and J by 2 bases, with 5 bases of the junction left unmatched. In germline, CDR1 is SGDLS, CDR2 YYNGEE. CDR3 amino acids: CASSVDSGVTDTQYF. The CDR3 coding sequence is TGTGCCAGCAGCGTCGACAGCGGGGTCACAGATACGCAGTATTTT.

This clonotype has only a few counts. The J gene is TRBJ1-1, the V gene TRBV18, with D tentatively TRBD1 (5 bases). The CDR3 has 15 amino acids. Germline V CDR1 and CDR2: KGHSH, LQKENI. Trimming cost V 0 bases and J 0 bases, with 8 bases left between them. DNA of the CDR3: TGTGCCAGCTCACCACCGCGGGGGATGAACACTGAAGCTTTCTTT. The encoded protein is CASSPPRGMNTEAFF.

In its sample, this clonotype was seen a few times. The V gene is TRBV20-1, the J gene TRBJ2-1; 10 bases agree with TRBD2. The DNA end favors TRBJ2-7, so the J call may be wrong. Germline CDR1 DFQATT, CDR2 SNEGSKA (reference sequence). This CDR3 has 18 amino acids. This CDR3 is CSARAGTSALSSYNEQYF. CDR3 nucleotides: TGCAGTGCTAGAGCCGGGACTAGCGCCTTGAGCTCCTACAATGAGCAGTACTTC.

Concerning this clonotype itself: One end of the junction is discordant with germline, which a read error may explain. This sequence joins TRBV12-3 or TRBV12-4 and TRBJ2-3, with D maybe TRBD2 (6 bases). This CDR3 comprises 15 residues. The CDR3 DNA sequence: TGTGCCAGCAGCCGCTCCAGGGACTTAACAGATGCGCAGTATTTT. This sequence encodes CASSRSRDLTDAQYF.

This clonotype was seen only a few times. The V call is TRBV29-1, the J call TRBJ2-7, with 12 bases identical to TRBD2. The J segment lost 2 bases and the V segment lost 6 bases, leaving 8 bases of the junction unmatched. Germline CDR1 reads SQVTM; CDR2 reads ANQGSEA. CDR3 length: 15 amino acids. The CDR3 nucleotides are TGCAGCGTCGCGAAGCTAGCGGGAGGGCCCTACGAGCAGTACTTC. Translated, it gives CSVAKLAGGPYEQYF.